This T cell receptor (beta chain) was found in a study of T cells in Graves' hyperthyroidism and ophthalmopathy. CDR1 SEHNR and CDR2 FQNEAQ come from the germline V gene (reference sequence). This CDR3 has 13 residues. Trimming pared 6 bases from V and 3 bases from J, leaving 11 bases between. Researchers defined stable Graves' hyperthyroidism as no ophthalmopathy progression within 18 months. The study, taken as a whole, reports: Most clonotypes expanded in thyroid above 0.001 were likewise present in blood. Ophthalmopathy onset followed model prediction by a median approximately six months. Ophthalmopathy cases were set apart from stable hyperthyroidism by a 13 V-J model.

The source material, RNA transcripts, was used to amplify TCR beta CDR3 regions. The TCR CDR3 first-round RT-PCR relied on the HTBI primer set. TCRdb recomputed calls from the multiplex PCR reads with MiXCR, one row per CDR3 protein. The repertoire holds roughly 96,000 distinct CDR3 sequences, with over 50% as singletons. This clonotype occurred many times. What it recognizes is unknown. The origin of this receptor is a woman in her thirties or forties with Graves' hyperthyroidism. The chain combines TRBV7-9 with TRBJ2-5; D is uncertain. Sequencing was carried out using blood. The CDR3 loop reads CASSRSLEETQYF. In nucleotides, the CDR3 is TGTGCCAGCAGTCGTTCCCTTGAAGAGACCCAGTACTTC.